The 29 T cell receptor beta chains reported below all come from one sample, sequenced in a study of OX40 agonist ivuxolimab in advanced cancers. Produced via immunoSEQ multiplex PCR; TCRdb's table is partial and in-frame only. The sample shows tens of thousands of clones, over 75% of them seen only once. Sequencing used CD4+ or CD8+ T cells sorted from blood, obtained in a trial of the OX40 agonist ivuxolimab. The source of these receptors is an adult with an advanced solid tumor such as melanoma, head and neck, liver or kidney cancer.

The chain recombines TRBV14 with TRBJ1-2; TRBD1 is a possible D gene (6 bases). Germline V CDR1 and CDR2: SGHDN, FVKESK. Deletions cut 2 bases from V and 7 bases from J, with 11 bases between. The CDR3 is 13 amino acids. In DNA, the CDR3 is TGTGCCAGCAGCCAAATACAGGGAGGTGGCTACACCTTC. It is translated as CASSQIQGGGYTF. The full variable domain, in which reference TRBV14 and TRBJ1-2 provide the parts outside the CDR3, is EAGVTQFPSHSVIEKGQTVTLRCDPISGHDNLYWYRRVMGKEIKFLLHFVKESKQDESGMPNNRFLAERTGGTYSTLKVQPAELEDSGVYFCASSQIQGGGYTFGSGTRLTVV.

This clone occurred a few times. J is TRBJ1-5 and V is TRBV10-3; TRBD1 matches 7 bases. The CDR3 extends over 18 amino acids. Germline CDR1 and CDR2: ENHRY and SYGVKD. Trimming took 2 bases from V and 2 from J; bases not matched to a gene: 12. The CDR3 nucleotides read TGTGCCATCAGTGAGGGGCACAGGGGAGTCGGCGGCAATCAGCCCCAGCATTTT. This translates into CAISEGHRGVGGNQPQHF.

This clone was counted a few times. The junction shows a germline mismatch at one end, possibly a read error. J is TRBJ2-1 and V is TRBV5-4, with TRBD2 matching 7 bases. Germline-derived CDR1 and CDR2 are SGHNT and YYREEE (reference sequence). The CDR3 runs to 15 residues. The CDR3 is CASRLDVGGLNEQFF. The CDR3 bases are TGTGCCAGCAGATTGGATGTGGGAGGGTTAAATGAGCAGTTCTTC.

This sequence joins TRBV30 and TRBJ2-1; possible D gene TRBD2, 7 bases. The V gene's germline CDR1 is GTSNPN and CDR2 SVGIG (reference sequence). Trimming removed 4 bases at V and 15 bases at J, with 22 bases between. This CDR3 has 13 amino acids. The CDR3: CAWNSLQGGDLFF. The CDR3 DNA reads as TGTGCCTGGAATAGTCTACAGGGAGGGGATCTGTTCTTC.

This chain links TRBV7-6 with TRBJ2-5, with 8 bases matching TRBD1. V trimming: 1 base; J trimming: 5 bases; junction bases outside the gene matches: 6. Germline V gene data show CDR1 as SGHVS and CDR2 as FNYEAQ. This CDR3 is built from 15 residues. CDR3 nucleotide sequence: TGTGCCAGCAGCTTAGGGGCAGGGGGCTATGAGACCCAGTACTTC. Encoded protein: CASSLGAGGYETQYF. The full variable domain, its missing parts supplied by reference TRBV7-6 and TRBJ2-5, is GAGVSQSPRYKVTKRGQDVALRCDPISGHVSLYWYRQALGQGPEFLTYFNYEAQQDKSGLPNDRFSAERPEGSISTLTIQRTEQRDSAMYRCASSLGAGGYETQYFGPGTRLLVL.

The J gene is TRBJ1-1, the V gene TRBV19, with 7 positions matching TRBD1. The trim removed 5 bases at V and 6 bases at J, leaving 15 bases unmatched. Germline CDR1 and CDR2: LNHDA and SQIVND (reference sequence). The CDR3 contains 16 residues. The CDR3 DNA sequence: TGTGCCAGTAGTCGAGGATTCAGGGGGAGGGGACCTGAAGCTTTCTTT. Protein: CASSRGFRGRGPEAFF.

V gene TRBV25-1 combines with J gene TRBJ1-3; no clear D. Trimming cost V 6 bases and J 15 bases, with 18 bases left between them. This CDR3 region has 12 residues. Germline V gives CDR1 MGHDK, CDR2 SYGVNS. CDR3 region: CASSQNGVRKYF. In DNA, the CDR3 is TGTGCCAGCAGCCAGAACGGAGTACGGAAATATTTT.

This clone was counted between two and nine times. V gene TRBV6-1 combines with J gene TRBJ2-1; D uncertain. CDR1 is MNHNS, CDR2 SASEGT, per germline. The CDR3 spans 13 residues. The V and J ends lost 4 bases and 3 bases respectively, with 7 bases between them. Here the CDR3 reads CASSVRVYNEQFF. CDR3 in DNA: TGTGCCAGCAGTGTGAGAGTCTACAATGAGCAGTTCTTC.

Of note for this clone: Other DNA sequences in the sample encode the same CDR3. The chain employs TRBV5-1 and TRBJ1-1; a weak D match, TRBD1 (6 bases). Germline V lookup: CDR1 SGHRS, CDR2 YFSETQ. V lost 4 bases, J lost 1 base, and 14 bases lay in between. The CDR3 totals 15 residues. The CDR3 sequence is CASSPREGGNTEAFF. CDR3 nucleotide sequence: TGCGCCAGCAGCCCGAGGGAGGGGGGGAACACTGAAGCTTTCTTT. The complete variable domain, with remaining parts taken from reference TRBV5-1 and TRBJ1-1, reads KAGVTQTPRYLIKTRGQQVTLSCSPISGHRSVSWYQQTPGQGLQFLFEYFSETQRNKGNFPGRFSGRQFSNSRSEMNVSTLELGDSALYLCASSPREGGNTEAFFGQGTRLTVV.

To note about this clone: Other DNA sequences in this sample translate to the same CDR3. The chain recombines TRBV5-1 with TRBJ2-2; 7 nucleotides align to TRBD1. V shed 4 bases and J 2 bases; nucleotides not matched to a gene: 5. The CDR3 consists of 15 residues. Germline V CDR1 and CDR2: SGHRS, YFSETQ. CDR3 residues: CASSPTGINTGELFF. The CDR3 coding sequence is TGCGCCAGCAGCCCGACAGGGATCAACACCGGGGAGCTGTTTTTT.

V usage is TRBV2 and J usage is TRBJ2-5, with D perhaps matching TRBD1 (5 bases). V lost 6 bases to trimming and J lost 2 bases, with 7 bases between them. Germline V gene data show CDR1 as SNHLY and CDR2 as FYNNEI. CDR3 size: 12 residues. In DNA, the CDR3 is TGTGCCAGCAGAAGACAGCAAGAGACCCAGTACTTC. It codes for CASRRQQETQYF. Supplemented by reference TRBV2 and TRBJ2-5, the full variable domain reads EPEVTQTPSHQVTQMGQEVILRCVPISNHLYFYWYRQILGQKVEFLVSFYNNEISEKSEIFDDQFSVERPDGSNFTLKIRSTKLEDSAMYFCASRRQQETQYFGPGTRLLVL.

The CDR3: CASSFGTGGYEQYF. The CDR3 DNA sequence: TGTGCCAGCAGCTTCGGGACTGGTGGCTACGAGCAGTACTTC. The chain has TRBV7-2 and TRBJ2-5; tentatively, D is TRBD2 (6 bases). The J call may not be correct, given that the DNA end is closer to TRBJ2-7. This CDR3 contains 14 residues. Germline-derived CDR1 and CDR2 are SGHTA and FQGNSA.

In its sample, this clone was seen a few times. The chain employs TRBV6-5 and TRBJ2-7; D is perhaps TRBD1 (6 bases). The V gene lost 10 bases and the J gene lost 5 bases, with 9 bases spanning the gap. Per the germline V gene, CDR1 is MNHEY and CDR2 is SVGAGI. This CDR3 is 10 amino acids long. CDR3 loop: CATYRDEQYF. CDR3 coding DNA: TGTGCCACCTACAGGGACGAGCAGTACTTC.

The chain links TRBV7-9 to TRBJ1-6; D is unresolved. Germline lookup yields CDR1 SEHNR and CDR2 FQNEAQ (reference sequence). V was trimmed by 1 base and J by 0 bases, leaving 7 bases between them. The CDR3 loop spans 16 amino acids. DNA of the CDR3: TGTGCCAGCAGCTTAGGAGGGAGCTCCTATAATTCACCCCTCCACTTT. Translating gives CASSLGGSSYNSPLHF.

The chain links TRBV4-2 to TRBJ1-2; possibly TRBD1 for D (6 bases). The length of the CDR3 is 11 residues. Germline V gives CDR1 LGHNA, CDR2 YNFKEQ. The germline V and J ends were trimmed by 6 bases and 5 bases, with 7 bases remaining between them. As DNA, the CDR3 is TGTGCCAGCAGGCAGGGGTATGGCTACACCTTC. Protein: CASRQGYGYTF.

V usage is TRBV6-5 and J usage is TRBJ2-7, with TRBD1 matching 9 bases. Trimming cost V 6 bases and J 4 bases; bases outside gene matches: 10. Germline V gene sequence: CDR1 MNHEY, CDR2 SVGAGI. The CDR3 spans 15 residues. The CDR3 region has the DNA TGTGCCAGCAGCCCGTCTGGGACAGGGAGGTACGAGCAGTACTTC. This encodes CASSPSGTGRYEQYF.

The chain carries TRBV18 and TRBJ2-2, with D unclear. Per germline, CDR1 KGHSH and CDR2 LQKENI. The CDR3 has 16 residues. V was trimmed by 0 bases and J by 5 bases, leaving 13 bases between them. The CDR3: CASSPPFGSATGELFF. The DNA of the CDR3 is TGTGCCAGCTCACCACCCTTCGGCAGCGCAACCGGGGAGCTGTTTTTT. Full variable domain (remainder filled in from reference TRBV18 and TRBJ2-2): NAGVMQNPRHLVRRRGQEARLRCSPMKGHSHVYWYRQLPEEGLKFMVYLQKENIIDESGMPKERFSAEFPKEGPSILRIQQVVRGDSAAYFCASSPPFGSATGELFFGEGSRLTVL.

This chain uses TRBV18 with TRBJ2-3; D unresolved. The CDR3 has 14 amino acids. V lost 0 bases to trimming and J lost 3 bases, with 7 bases between them. Germline CDR1 and CDR2: KGHSH and LQKENI. The DNA for the CDR3 is TGTGCCAGCTCACCACCCAGGTCGACAGATACGCAGTATTTT. As protein: CASSPPRSTDTQYF.

This sequence joins TRBV11-2 and TRBJ2-7, with 10 bases lining up with TRBD2. Germline CDR1 and CDR2: SGHAT and FQNNGV. Losses at the gene ends were 5 bases for V and 2 bases for J; bases not matched to a gene: 15. CDR3 size: 18 residues. The DNA for the CDR3 is TGTGCCAGCAGCACCGTCCTAAGTCTAGCGGGGGTTACCTACGAGCAGTACTTC. Its translation: CASSTVLSLAGVTYEQYF.

The chain uses TRBV7-9 and TRBJ1-1, with unresolved D. The germline gives CDR1 SEHNR, CDR2 FQNEAQ (reference sequence). The V and J ends lost 0 bases and 4 bases respectively, with 6 bases between them. The CDR3 is 13 amino acids. CDR3 sequence (DNA): TGTGCCAGCAGCTTAGCGTCTGGCACTGAAGCTTTCTTT. Translation: CASSLASGTEAFF.

This rearrangement joins TRBV6-5 to TRBJ1-5; 9 nucleotides line up with TRBD1. Germline V gene sequence: CDR1 MNHEY, CDR2 SVGAGI. This CDR3 comprises 15 residues. Trimming cost V 0 bases and J 8 bases; bases outside gene matches: 5. Here the CDR3 DNA reads TGTGCCAGCAGTTACTCTGGACAGGGGTGGGAGCCCCAGCATTTT. It codes for CASSYSGQGWEPQHF.

The chain couples TRBV7-9 to TRBJ1-1; TRBD1 aligns across 7 bases. Germline CDR1 is SEHNR and CDR2 is FQNEAQ (reference sequence). The length of the CDR3 is 13 residues. V shed 6 bases and J 7 bases; nucleotides not matched to a gene: 8. The CDR3 spells CASRPTGEGEAFF. As DNA, the CDR3 is TGTGCCAGCAGACCAACAGGGGAGGGTGAAGCTTTCTTT.

This sequence joins TRBV5-4 and TRBJ2-3; TRBD1 matches at 9 bases. With V trimmed by 4 bases and J by 5 bases, 2 bases remained unmatched. Germline V lookup: CDR1 SGHNT, CDR2 YYREEE (reference sequence). This CDR3 region has 13 residues. This CDR3 reads CASSRQGEDTQYF. Written as DNA, the CDR3 is TGTGCCAGCAGCCGACAGGGGGAAGATACGCAGTATTTT.

This clone has only one observation. The chain is built from TRBV7-9 and TRBJ2-2; D is unclear. The CDR3 is 14 amino acids. V lost 3 bases and J lost 7, with 12 bases in between. CDR1 is SEHNR and CDR2 is FQNEAQ in the germline V gene (reference sequence). The CDR3 DNA reads as TGTGCCAGCAGCTTTCACCCACCGAGCGGGGAGCTGTTTTTT. It encodes CASSFHPPSGELFF.

The chain recombines TRBV6-5 with TRBJ1-1; D is uncertain. This CDR3 has 11 amino acids. Germline values: CDR1 MNHEY, CDR2 SVGAGI. V was clipped by 7 bases and J by 8 bases, with 11 bases between them. The CDR3, as DNA: TGTGCCAGCAATCTACCGCCCGAAGCTTTCTTT. As protein: CASNLPPEAFF.

The chain links TRBV11-3 to TRBJ2-7; perhaps TRBD1 as D (5 bases). Germline V lookup: CDR1 SGHNT, CDR2 YENEEA. V lost 3 bases, J lost 6 bases, and 12 bases lay in between. The CDR3 covers 13 residues. The CDR3 is CASSLDTRSEQYF. CDR3 DNA sequence: TGTGCCAGCAGCTTGGACACCAGGAGCGAGCAGTACTTC.

The chain carries TRBV28 and TRBJ1-2; TRBD1 agrees at 8 bases. The CDR3 consists of 16 residues. Germline V CDR1 and CDR2: MDHEN, SYDVKM. Unmatched junction bases numbered 10, after V lost 4 bases and J lost 3 bases. CDR3: CASSSIGQGLHYGYTF. The CDR3 DNA reads TGTGCCAGCAGTTCCATCGGACAGGGATTGCACTATGGCTACACCTTC.

This clone was counted between two and nine times. J is TRBJ2-7 and V is TRBV14, with D possibly being TRBD1 (6 bases). CDR1 SGHDN and CDR2 FVKESK come from the germline V gene. The length of the CDR3 is 19 residues. The V end was cut by 4 bases, the J end by 3 bases, with 28 bases between. CDR3 region: CASSLREGRGPLPVYEQYF. The CDR3 coding sequence is TGTGCCAGCAGCCTACGGGAAGGCAGGGGTCCCCTTCCCGTCTACGAGCAGTACTTC.

The chain joins TRBV10-3 to TRBJ1-1; no reliable D call. This CDR3 spans 13 amino acids. V shed 7 bases and J shed 0 bases, with 9 bases lying between them. The V gene's germline CDR1 is ENHRY and CDR2 SYGVKD. Here the CDR3 reads CAIKGSMNTEAFF. In nucleotides, the CDR3 is TGTGCCATCAAGGGCTCGATGAACACTGAAGCTTTCTTT.